The 11 T cell receptor beta chains below were found in one sample sequenced in a study of blood T cell repertoires in COVID-19. Profiling relied on immunoSEQ multiplex PCR, and the TCRdb table lists in-frame clones only, not all of them. The sample gives about 330,000 clones, about nine tenths of which show up once; around 9.3% is in the top ten. Sample: PBMCs or T cells enriched from blood (not recorded which). The source is a young woman who had recovered from COVID-19.

The chain is built from TRBV3-1 (or the pseudogene TRBV3-2) and TRBJ1-2, with 10 bases that match TRBD1. CDR1 LGHDT and CDR2 YNNKEL come from the germline V gene (reference sequence). V lost 4 bases and J lost 6; bases outside the gene matches: 8. The length of the CDR3 is 15 residues. The CDR3 DNA reads TGTGCCAGCAGCCGACAGGGGGCGACCGGGGATGGCTACACCTTC. Amino acids: CASSRQGATGDGYTF.

This clone turned up a few times. The CDR3 nucleotides are TGTGCCAGCTCACCCGGACTTTTCACCGGGGAGCTGTTTTTT. Amino acids: CASSPGLFTGELFF. The V and J genes are TRBV18 and TRBJ2-2, with D perhaps TRBD2 (5 bases). V gave up 3 bases and J gave up 4 bases, with 9 bases separating them. CDR1 and CDR2 (germline): KGHSH, LQKENI. This CDR3 has 14 residues.

This chain connects TRBV3-1 (or the pseudogene TRBV3-2) to TRBJ2-7, with 9 bases identical to TRBD2. Germline CDR1 LGHDT, CDR2 YNNKEL (reference sequence). The CDR3 has 16 amino acids. The ends lost 0 bases at V and 2 bases at J; junction bases unmatched: 5. The CDR3 protein is CASSQDGAGGAYEQYF. The DNA of the CDR3 is TGTGCCAGCAGCCAAGATGGGGCGGGAGGGGCCTACGAGCAGTACTTC.

The gene calls are TRBV6-2 or TRBV6-3 and TRBJ2-7; the D is unclear. With 0 bases removed from V and 3 bases from J, the gap between germline ends came to 6 bases. The CDR3 sequence is 13 residues long. Germline assignment: CDR1 MNHEY and CDR2 SVGEGT. The chain's CDR3 is CASSYSPFYEQYF. For the CDR3, the DNA is TGTGCCAGCAGTTACTCCCCGTTCTACGAGCAGTACTTC.

This chain connects TRBV19 to TRBJ1-5; 8 nucleotides line up with TRBD1. Germline CDR1 is LNHDA and CDR2 is SQIVND (reference sequence). The CDR3 covers 15 residues. J gave up 3 bases and V 5 bases, and 6 bases lay outside the gene matches. In DNA, the CDR3 is TGTGCCAGTAGTGGCAGGACAGGGTTCAATCAGCCCCAGCATTTT. Amino acids: CASSGRTGFNQPQHF.

This chain connects TRBV29-1 to TRBJ2-5; a weak D match, TRBD1 (6 bases). Germline V gene data show CDR1 as SQVTM and CDR2 as ANQGSEA. This CDR3 has 12 amino acids. The V gene lost 7 bases and the J gene lost 5 bases, with 14 bases spanning the gap. Written as DNA, the CDR3 is TGCAGCGCCGGGTCAGGGGAGGAGACCCAGTACTTC. This sequence encodes CSAGSGEETQYF.

The J gene is TRBJ2-3, the V gene TRBV28; possibly TRBD2 for D (5 bases). Germline V CDR1 and CDR2: MDHEN, SYDVKM. This CDR3 has 13 amino acids. Trimming cost V 3 bases and J 6 bases, with 10 bases left between them. CDR3 loop: CASSFGGLDTQYF. The CDR3 bases are TGTGCCAGCAGTTTTGGAGGACTCGATACGCAGTATTTT.

Concerning this clone: An end of the junction differs from the germline gene, which may be a read error. The chain uses TRBV19 and TRBJ2-2, with 9 bases matching TRBD2. Germline loops: CDR1 LNHDA, CDR2 SQIVND (reference sequence). The CDR3 extends over 14 amino acids. The CDR3 region is CASSSGSGTGELFF. The CDR3, as DNA: TGTGCCAGCAGTAGCGGGAGCGGCACCGGGGAGCTGTTTTTT.

This rearrangement joins TRBV28 to TRBJ1-5; TRBD1 aligns across 7 bases. This CDR3 spans 15 amino acids. Germline V gene lookup returns CDR1 MDHEN and CDR2 SYDVKM. After removal of 6 bases from V and 5 bases from J, the junction contained 10 bases not matched to a gene. CDR3 protein: CASRHPRGQDQPQHF. The DNA of the CDR3 is TGTGCCAGCAGGCACCCGAGGGGGCAGGATCAGCCCCAGCATTTT.

The V gene is TRBV9, the J gene TRBJ2-3, with D possibly TRBD2 on 5 matching bases. The CDR3 contains 16 residues. Trimming took 0 bases from V and 0 from J, leaving 11 bases between them. Germline lookup yields CDR1 SGDLS and CDR2 YYNGEE. CDR3 sequence: CASSVDGKSSTDTQYF. The CDR3 coding sequence is TGTGCCAGCAGCGTAGACGGGAAGTCTAGCACAGATACGCAGTATTTT.

The chain joins TRBV7-9 to TRBJ2-7; 7 positions agree with TRBD1. The V gene end was trimmed by 5 bases and the J gene end by 3 bases; junction bases not matched to a gene: 10. CDR3 length: 15 residues. Germline V lookup: CDR1 SEHNR, CDR2 FQNEAQ (reference sequence). This CDR3 is CASSPGQDRIYEQYF. CDR3 nucleotide sequence: TGTGCCAGCAGCCCCGGCCAGGACAGGATCTACGAGCAGTACTTC.